This T cell receptor (beta chain) is drawn from a study of cytomegalovirus exposure and HLA in healthy donors. Whole-study results and caveats: The study designated 150 or so TCR beta chains cytomegalovirus-associated. Later genetic work tied a missense DCLRE1C variant to beta-chain V and J trimming.

The PCR used 60 Vbeta and 13 Jbeta primers. TCRdb's copy holds only in-frame clones and misses some; the assay was immunoSEQ multiplex PCR. The sample shows around 150,000 clones, roughly four fifths of them seen only once. A word on this clone: The antigen is undetermined.

The CDR3 is 14 amino acids. The germline gives CDR1 LGHNA, CDR2 YNFKEQ. The V gene lost 0 bases and the J gene lost 9 bases, with 15 bases spanning the gap. The sequenced sample was PBMCs. The chain combines TRBV4-2 with TRBJ2-7, with D tentatively TRBD2 (6 bases). This clonotype originated in a girl aged 2-9 years in good health and CMV-seropositive. CDR3 region: CASSQDRGNSGQYF. The CDR3 bases are TGTGCCAGCAGCCAAGATCGGGGGAATTCCGGGCAGTACTTC.